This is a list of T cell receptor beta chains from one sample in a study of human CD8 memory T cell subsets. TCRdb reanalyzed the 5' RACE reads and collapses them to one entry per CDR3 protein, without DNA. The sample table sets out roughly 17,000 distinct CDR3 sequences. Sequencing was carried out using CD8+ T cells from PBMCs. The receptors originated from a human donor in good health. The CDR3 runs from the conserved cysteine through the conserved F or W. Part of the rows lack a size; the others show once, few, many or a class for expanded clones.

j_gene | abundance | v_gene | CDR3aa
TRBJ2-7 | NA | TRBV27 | CASNTRYRASYEQYF
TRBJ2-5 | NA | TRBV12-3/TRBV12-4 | CASSLTSGGGETQYF
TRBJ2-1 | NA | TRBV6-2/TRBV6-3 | CASSYRPLGSYNEQFF
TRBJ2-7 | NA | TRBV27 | CASSQSGLLDEQYF
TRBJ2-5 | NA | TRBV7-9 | CASSPEPGQQETQYF
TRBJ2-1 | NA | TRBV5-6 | CASSLALVDNEQFF
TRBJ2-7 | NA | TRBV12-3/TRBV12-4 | CASSLVGFAYEQYF
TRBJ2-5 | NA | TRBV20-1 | CSANPTVRQETQYF
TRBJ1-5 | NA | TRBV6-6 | CASSYGQANQPQHF
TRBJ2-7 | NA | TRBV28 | CASSPIVGLAGYEQYF
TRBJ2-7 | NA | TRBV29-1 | CSAGEGGTYEQYF
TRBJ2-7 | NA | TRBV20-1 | CSAREVGQGAYEQYF
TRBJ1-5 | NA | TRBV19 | CASSSQYSNQPQHF
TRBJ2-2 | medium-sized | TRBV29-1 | CSADRGDTGELFF
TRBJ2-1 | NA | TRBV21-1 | CASSRPSSGSLNEQFF
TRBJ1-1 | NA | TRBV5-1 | CASKIYVAGGNEAFF
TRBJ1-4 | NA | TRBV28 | CASSTTGVGEKLFF
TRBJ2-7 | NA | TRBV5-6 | CASSFGYEQYF
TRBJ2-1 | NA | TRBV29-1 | CSAGQGIGEQFF
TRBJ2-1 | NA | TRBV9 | CASSAQGAGDEQFF
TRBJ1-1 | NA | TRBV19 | CASSITGVRNTEAFF
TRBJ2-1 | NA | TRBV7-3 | CASSLTGRNEQFF
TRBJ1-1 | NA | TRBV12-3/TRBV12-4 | CASSDGQWNTEAFF
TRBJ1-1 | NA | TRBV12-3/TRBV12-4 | CASSRGVENTEAFF
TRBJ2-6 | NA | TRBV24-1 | CATSVSNTPSGANVLTF
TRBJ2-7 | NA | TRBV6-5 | CASSFGRAGDHEQYF
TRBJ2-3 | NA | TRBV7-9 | CASSPGLTQYF
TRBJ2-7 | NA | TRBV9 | CASSKGQGSYEQYF
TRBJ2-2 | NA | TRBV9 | CASRSSNTGELFF
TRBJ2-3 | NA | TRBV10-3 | CAISEPGSTDTQYF
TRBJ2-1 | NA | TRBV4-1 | CASSQVSGRADEQFF
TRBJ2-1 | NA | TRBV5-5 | CASSPRQGINEQFF
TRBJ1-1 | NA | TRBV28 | CASSGGATEAFF